What follows are 17 T cell receptor beta chains derived from one specimen sequenced in a study of blood T cell repertoires in COVID-19. The assay was immunoSEQ multiplex PCR, and TCRdb's table has in-frame clones only and misses some. Counted here are roughly 170,000 clones, 70% to 85% occurring once; the ten biggest clones make up around 1.2%. The sample consisted of peripheral blood. All receptors derive from a man aged 55-75 years who had recovered from COVID-19.

The CDR3 sequence is CATSGEPARYEQYF. The CDR3 nucleotides are TGTGCCACCAGTGGCGAGCCTGCTCGATACGAGCAGTACTTC. The gene calls are TRBV24-1 and TRBJ2-7; D gene unclear. Per the germline V gene, CDR1 is KGHDR and CDR2 is SFDVKD. The CDR3 is made up of 14 amino acids. Trimming pared 5 bases from V and 4 bases from J, leaving 14 bases between.

The V and J genes are TRBV7-2 and TRBJ1-2; TRBD1 might be the D (5 bases). The germline V gene has CDR1 SGHTA and CDR2 FQGNSA. This CDR3 spans 16 amino acids. Trimming took 1 base from V and 4 from J, leaving 16 bases between them. This chain's CDR3 is CASSLVGGDPTYGYTF. In DNA, the CDR3 is TGTGCCAGCAGCTTAGTGGGGGGGGACCCAACCTATGGCTACACCTTC.

This chain connects TRBV7-2 to TRBJ1-6; D call uncertain. Between the trimmed V and J ends, which lost 6 bases and 8 bases, there was a span of 8 bases. Germline assignment: CDR1 SGHTA and CDR2 FQGNSA. CDR3 size: 12 residues. CDR3 residues: CASSSGDSPLHF. CDR3 coding DNA: TGTGCCAGCAGTTCCGGGGATTCACCCCTCCACTTT.

The rearrangement uses TRBV14 and TRBJ2-5, with 7 bases matching TRBD1. Germline loops: CDR1 SGHDN, CDR2 FVKESK. There are 15 residues in the CDR3. Germline trimming cut 4 bases from V and 2 bases from J; bases unmatched to any gene: 7. DNA for the CDR3: TGTGCCAGCAGCCCGCTTCCGGGACAGCAAGAGACCCAGTACTTC. It encodes CASSPLPGQQETQYF.

This sequence joins TRBV18 and TRBJ1-1, with 9 nucleotides matching TRBD1. V gave up 6 bases and J gave up 3 bases; unmatched junction bases: 2. The germline gives CDR1 KGHSH, CDR2 LQKENI. The CDR3 extends over 13 amino acids. CDR3 nucleotides: TGTGCCAGCTCTCGACAGGGGGACACTGAAGCTTTCTTT. It translates to CASSRQGDTEAFF. Filled out from reference TRBV18 and TRBJ1-1, the complete variable domain reads NAGVMQNPRHLVRRRGQEARLRCSPMKGHSHVYWYRQLPEEGLKFMVYLQKENIIDESGMPKERFSAEFPKEGPSILRIQQVVRGDSAAYFCASSRQGDTEAFFGQGTRLTVV.

The rearrangement joins TRBV27 to TRBJ2-2, with D possibly being TRBD1 (6 bases). Trimming cost V 4 bases and J 5 bases, with 11 bases left between them. CDR1 and CDR2 (germline): MNHEY, SMNVEV (reference sequence). CDR3 size: 14 residues. The CDR3 DNA is TGTGCCAGCAGTTACGGACAGAAGACCGGGGAGCTGTTTTTT. Its translation: CASSYGQKTGELFF.

CDR3 region: CSVEDRGGVWKGYNEQFF. As DNA, the CDR3 is TGCAGCGTTGAAGATCGCGGGGGAGTCTGGAAAGGGTACAATGAGCAGTTCTTC. The V gene is TRBV29-1, the J gene TRBJ2-1; TRBD2 aligns across 7 bases. The V and J ends lost 0 bases and 4 bases, in that order; junction bases with no gene match: 15. The CDR3 covers 18 residues. Looked up from germline, CDR1 is SQVTM and CDR2 is ANQGSEA.

The chain employs TRBV2 and TRBJ2-7, with D perhaps matching TRBD2 (6 bases). The CDR3 length is 14 residues. CDR1 is SNHLY and CDR2 is FYNNEI in the germline V gene. The V end was cut by 7 bases, the J end by 0 bases, with 13 bases between. The CDR3 DNA reads TGTGCCAGCATTGTGGGACTTAGCTCCTACGAGCAGTACTTC. This encodes CASIVGLSSYEQYF.

This clone was seen only a few times. The chain links TRBV5-1 to TRBJ1-1, with D perhaps matching TRBD1 (5 bases). The CDR3 runs 15 residues. With 0 bases removed from V and 5 bases from J, the gap between germline ends came to 14 bases. CDR1 is SGHRS and CDR2 is YFSETQ in the germline V gene. CDR3 nucleotide sequence: TGCGCCAGCAGCTTGGCCACGGGGAGGGGAACTGAAGCTTTCTTT. Protein: CASSLATGRGTEAFF.

The rearrangement links TRBV9 to TRBJ1-1; D unclear. V lost 1 base to trimming and J lost 5 bases, with 9 bases between them. The CDR3 totals 13 residues. CDR1 is SGDLS, CDR2 YYNGEE, per germline. This chain's CDR3 is CASSVISETEAFF. CDR3 in DNA: TGTGCCAGCAGCGTAATTTCGGAGACTGAAGCTTTCTTT.

The gene calls are TRBV4-2 and TRBJ2-1; TRBD2 is a possible D gene (5 bases). The CDR3 spans 13 residues. Germline V lookup: CDR1 LGHNA, CDR2 YNFKEQ. The germline V and J ends were trimmed by 4 bases and 8 bases, with 12 bases remaining between them. The CDR3 loop reads CASSPRPGDEQFF. As DNA, the CDR3 is TGTGCCAGCAGCCCCCGCCCCGGGGATGAGCAGTTCTTC.

This clone occurred a few times. The chain is built from TRBV11-3 and TRBJ2-2; TRBD1 agrees at 7 bases. CDR1 and CDR2 (germline): SGHNT, YENEEA. With 6 bases clipped from V and 4 bases from J, the junction kept 8 bases outside the gene matches. CDR3 length: 15 residues. DNA for the CDR3: TGTGCCAGCAGTCCCGGGACAGTTCGCACCGGGGAGCTGTTTTTT. The encoded protein is CASSPGTVRTGELFF.

The rearrangement links TRBV7-2 to TRBJ1-1; a possible D gene is TRBD1 (5 bases). Trimming left V 2 bases short and J 6 bases short, with 13 bases between. Germline-derived CDR1 and CDR2 are SGHTA and FQGNSA. There are 14 residues in the CDR3. The CDR3 nucleotides are TGTGCCAGCAGCTTAACCCCCCCAGGGCCTGAAGCTTTCTTT. This codes for CASSLTPPGPEAFF.

This sequence joins TRBV13 and TRBJ2-1; no clear D gene. CDR3 size: 15 residues. V was trimmed by 5 bases and J by 0 bases, leaving 11 bases between them. CDR1 and CDR2 (germline): PRHDT, FYEKMQ (reference sequence). The CDR3 DNA reads TGTGCCAGCAGCCCGAAGGAGAGCTCCTACAATGAGCAGTTCTTC. Its translation is CASSPKESSYNEQFF.

The rearrangement links TRBV5-5 to TRBJ2-7, with D tentatively TRBD2 (7 bases). There are 15 residues in the CDR3. V lost 4 bases, J lost 3 bases, and 17 bases lay in between. Germline CDR1 SGHKS, CDR2 YYEKEE (reference sequence). Here the CDR3 DNA reads TGTGCCAGCAGCGGGGGGGCGCAGGCCCGCTACGAGCAGTACTTC. Its translation: CASSGGAQARYEQYF.

The sample holds a few counts of this clone. This sequence joins TRBV6-6 and TRBJ1-1; TRBD1 matches at 8 bases. The V segment lost 0 bases and the J segment 6 bases; nucleotides outside the gene matches: 6. CDR3 length: 15 residues. From germline, CDR1 is MNHNY and CDR2 SVGAGI (reference sequence). As DNA, the CDR3 is TGTGCCAGCAGTTACTCAGTTCAGGGGGCCGCTGAAGCTTTCTTT. Its translation is CASSYSVQGAAEAFF.

The V and J genes are TRBV24-1 and TRBJ2-1, with TRBD2 matching 10 bases. The CDR3 loop spans 16 amino acids. Germline CDR1 is KGHDR and CDR2 is SFDVKD. Germline trimming cut 4 bases from V and 4 bases from J; bases unmatched to any gene: 6. The CDR3 DNA reads as TGTGCCACCAGTGAGGCTCTAGCGGGGGCATACAATGAGCAGTTCTTC. Encoded protein: CATSEALAGAYNEQFF.